The 29 T cell receptor beta chains below come from one sample, sequenced in a study of T cell clonality in common variable immunodeficiency. The method was immunoSEQ multiplex PCR; TCRdb's version includes in-frame clones alone and lacks a portion of them. This sample carries tens of thousands of clones, none of them present only once. The sequencing sample was made of peripheral blood mononuclear cells. Receptor source: a person aged 18 to 75 in good health.

This clone was found many times. Coverage ceases 3 residues before the CDR3 finishes, and the germline J gene fills in the end. The chain couples TRBV5-6 to TRBJ1-6, with D unresolved. V was trimmed by 0 bases and J by 8 bases, leaving 9 bases between them. This CDR3 is 14 amino acids long. The germline V gene has CDR1 SGHDT and CDR2 YYEEEE. CDR3 bases read: TGTGCCAGCAGCTTGGACAGAGCCTATTCACCC. Translated: CASSLDRAYSP. The entire CDR3 reads CASSLDRAYSPLHF.

This clone was seen many times. The observed sequence ends 3 residues before the CDR3 terminus, with the missing tail filled in from the germline J gene. This sequence joins TRBV30 and TRBJ1-5, with TRBD1 as a possible D gene (6 bases). This CDR3 has 15 residues. Trimming removed 0 bases at V and 4 bases at J, with 13 bases between. Germline assignment: CDR1 GTSNPN and CDR2 SVGIG (reference sequence). CDR3 loop: CAWSVGGARNQPQHF. The part of the CDR3 DNA that was read is TGTGCCTGGAGTGTAGGGGGGGCGCGTAATCAGCCC.

At least ten counts were recorded for this clone. The observed sequence ends 3 residues before the CDR3 terminus, with the missing tail filled in from the germline J gene. The genes are TRBV28 and TRBJ1-5; the D gene is possibly TRBD1 (5 bases). The germline V gene has CDR1 MDHEN and CDR2 SYDVKM. V was shortened by 6 bases and J by 7 bases, with 16 bases between the two germline ends. The length of the CDR3 is 14 residues. The CDR3: CASSPGGGWQPQHF. Incomplete CDR3 DNA: TGTGCCAGCAGCCCCGGGGGGGGATGGCAGCCC.

Comments on this clone: The CDR3 goes on 3 residues after the read ends, and that part is filled in from the germline J gene. The chain recombines TRBV7-9 with TRBJ1-2, with 7 bases matching TRBD1. The CDR3 totals 14 residues. Germline V gene lookup returns CDR1 SEHNR and CDR2 FQNEAQ (reference sequence). CDR3 amino acids: CASSLGDRYYDYTF. CDR3 DNA (partial): TGTGCCAGCAGCTTAGGGGACAGATACTACGAC.

This clone occurred many times. The CDR3 goes on 3 residues after the read ends, and that part is filled in from the germline J gene. The chain couples TRBV29-1 to TRBJ2-5; D uncertain. In germline, CDR1 is SQVTM, CDR2 ANQGSEA. V was trimmed by 4 bases and J by 3 bases, leaving 3 bases between them. The CDR3 covers 10 residues. The chain's CDR3 is CSVAEETQYF. The sequenced CDR3 bases are TGCAGCGTTGCCGAAGAGACC. Full variable domain (rest looked up from reference TRBV29-1 and TRBJ2-5): SAVISQKPSRDICQRGTSLTIQCQVDSQVTMMFWYRQQPGQSLTLIATANQGSEATYESGFVIDKFPISRPNLTFSTLTVSNMSPEDSSIYLCSVAEETQYFGPGTRLLVL.

This clone was detected many times. The CDR3 is cut off 3 residues early in the read; its end comes from the germline J gene. V usage is TRBV4-2 and J usage is TRBJ2-1; D might be TRBD2 (6 bases). Between the trimmed V and J ends, which lost 4 bases and 0 bases, there was a span of 13 bases. Germline V gives CDR1 LGHNA, CDR2 YNFKEQ. This CDR3 is 16 amino acids long. CDR3 DNA, as far as it was read: TGTGCCAGCAGCCCCAGGCCGGAGGGCTCCTACAATGAG. Translating it yields CASSPRPEGSYNE. The full CDR3 sequence reads CASSPRPEGSYNEQFF.

This clone was seen repeatedly, ten times or more. The DNA ends 3 residues before the CDR3 does, and the rest of the CDR3 is filled in from the germline J gene. This chain uses TRBV2 with TRBJ2-5; 9 bases map to TRBD1. Germline assignment: CDR1 SNHLY and CDR2 FYNNEI. CDR3 length: 15 residues. Trimming at V came to 8 bases and at J to 2 bases, leaving 9 bases not matched to a gene. CDR3 DNA, as far as it was read: TGTGCCAGCGGGATGGACAGGGGATTACAAGAGACC. Its protein product is CASGMDRGLQET. The whole CDR3 sequence is CASGMDRGLQETQYF. The full variable domain, with the rest looked up from reference TRBV2 and TRBJ2-5, is EPEVTQTPSHQVTQMGQEVILRCVPISNHLYFYWYRQILGQKVEFLVSFYNNEISEKSEIFDDQFSVERPDGSNFTLKIRSTKLEDSAMYFCASGMDRGLQETQYFGPGTRLLVL.

This clone has at least ten counts. The read is 3 residues too short to cover the CDR3 end, so that end is filled in from the germline J gene. The J gene is TRBJ2-2, the V gene TRBV6-1, with TRBD2 matching 13 bases. With V trimmed by 2 bases and J by 6 bases, 0 bases remained unmatched. This CDR3 is built from 15 residues. Germline V lookup: CDR1 MNHNS, CDR2 SASEGT. CDR3 loop: CASSETSGRAGELFF. Partial CDR3 DNA: TGTGCCAGCAGTGAAACTAGCGGGAGGGCCGGGGAG.

This clone was found many times. The CDR3 is cut off 3 residues early in the read; its end comes from the germline J gene. V usage is TRBV30 and J usage is TRBJ2-7, with 9 bases identical to TRBD1. Trimming removed 4 bases from V and 4 bases from J; junction bases left unmatched: 11. The CDR3 loop spans 15 amino acids. CDR1 is GTSNPN and CDR2 is SVGIG in the germline V gene (reference sequence). Incomplete CDR3 DNA: TGTGCCTGGAATGTACTACAGGGGGCTAGGTACGAG. Amino acids: CAWNVLQGARYE. In full, the CDR3 reads CAWNVLQGARYEQYF.

Many counts were recorded for this clone. Read data end 3 residues before the CDR3 end; the end is taken from the germline J gene. The V and J genes are TRBV19 and TRBJ2-1; 10 bases agree with TRBD1. Losses at the gene ends were 4 bases for V and 6 bases for J; bases not matched to a gene: 3. CDR3 length equals 14 residues. The V gene's germline CDR1 is LNHDA and CDR2 SQIVND (reference sequence). The CDR3 region is CASSRDRGGNEQFF. CDR3 bases read: TGTGCCAGTAGTAGGGACAGGGGCGGCAATGAG.

This clone has ten or more counts. The read ends 3 residues early relative to the CDR3; the germline J gene fills the gap. This chain uses TRBV7-2 with TRBJ1-5; weak D call: TRBD1 (6 bases). Germline values: CDR1 SGHTA, CDR2 FQGNSA. This CDR3 is built from 14 residues. Trimming pared 4 bases from V and 4 bases from J, leaving 11 bases between. The CDR3 DNA, read in part, is TGTGCCAGCAGCTACTATACAGGGAATCAGCCC. This encodes CASSYYTGNQP. The full CDR3 is CASSYYTGNQPQHF.

This clone has at least ten counts. Coverage ceases 3 residues before the CDR3 finishes, and the germline J gene fills in the end. V is TRBV5-1 and J is TRBJ2-1, with no clear D. The CDR3 length is 12 residues. Trimming removed 3 bases from V and 8 bases from J, with 9 bases in between. Germline CDR1 SGHRS, CDR2 YFSETQ. CDR3 bases read: TGCGCCAGCAGCTCCCCGAGCGATGAG. Translated: CASSSPSDE. The full-length CDR3 reads as CASSSPSDEQFF.

This clone was picked up many times. The part of the CDR3 DNA that was read is TGTGCCAGCAGTTACTTGTCGGGGGGCGGGGAGACC. It yields the protein CASSYLSGGGET. The whole CDR3 protein is CASSYLSGGGETQYF. The V gene is TRBV6-2 or TRBV6-3, the J gene TRBJ2-5; a possible D gene is TRBD2 (7 bases). The read terminates 3 residues ahead of where the CDR3 ends, so the germline J gene completes it. The CDR3 has 15 amino acids. Trimming stripped 1 base from V and 5 bases from J, with 14 bases between. Germline V gene sequence: CDR1 MNHEY, CDR2 SVGEGT.

The table lists this clone with a few counts. It may be a read error: a sequence one base away is much more abundant. The CDR3 is cut off 3 residues early in the read; its end comes from the germline J gene. Other DNA sequences in the sample encode the same CDR3. The V gene is TRBV19, the J gene TRBJ1-3; maybe TRBD1 (6 bases). Germline values: CDR1 LNHDA, CDR2 SQIVND (reference sequence). The CDR3 has 15 residues. The CDR3 is CASSINRAPGNTIYF. CDR3 DNA, as far as it was read: TGTGCCAGTAGTATAAACAGGGCTCCTGGAAACACA.

At least ten counts were recorded for this clone. Read coverage stops 3 residues before the CDR3 terminus; the germline J gene supplies the remainder. The chain has TRBV30 and TRBJ1-1; maybe TRBD1 (6 bases). V was pared by 3 bases and J by 0 bases, with 8 bases between. The CDR3 spans 13 residues. Germline V CDR1 and CDR2: GTSNPN, SVGIG (reference sequence). The CDR3: CAWSGTLNTEAFF. The part of the CDR3 DNA that was read is TGTGCCTGGAGCGGGACATTGAACACTGAA. Full variable domain (rest looked up from reference TRBV30 and TRBJ1-1): SQTIHQWPATLVQPVGSPLSLECTVEGTSNPNLYWYRQAAGRGLQLLFYSVGIGQISSEVPQNLSASRPQDRQFILSSKKLLLSDSGFYLCAWSGTLNTEAFFGQGTRLTVV.

This clone occurred a few times. The sequenced fragment ends 3 residues before the CDR3 boundary, so the rest is inferred from the germline J gene. The V and J genes are TRBV11-1 and TRBJ2-1; TRBD2 might be the D (5 bases). V lost 3 bases and J 8 bases, leaving 17 bases between the germline ends. CDR1 SGHAT and CDR2 FQDESV come from the germline V gene (reference sequence). The CDR3 has 15 residues. The CDR3 here is CASSLAGGGFDEQFF. Incomplete CDR3 DNA: TGTGCCAGCAGCTTGGCAGGCGGCGGGTTCGATGAG.

Ten or more counts support this clone. The read ends 3 residues early relative to the CDR3; the germline J gene fills the gap. J is TRBJ1-3 and V is TRBV7-9, with D possibly being TRBD1 (5 bases). This CDR3 spans 14 amino acids. CDR1 is SEHNR and CDR2 is FQNEAQ in the germline V gene (reference sequence). V lost 0 bases and J lost 2, with 5 bases in between. The chain's CDR3 is CASSLAGAGNTIYF. CDR3 DNA, as far as it was read: TGTGCCAGCAGCTTAGCAGGGGCTGGAAACACC.

This clone has a handful of counts. The CDR3 goes on 3 residues after the read ends, and that part is filled in from the germline J gene. This rearrangement joins TRBV7-9 to TRBJ2-7, with D possibly TRBD2 on 6 matching bases. Germline lookup yields CDR1 SEHNR and CDR2 FQNEAQ (reference sequence). The CDR3 is 15 amino acids. Trimming removed 5 bases from V and 5 bases from J, with 19 bases in between. The CDR3: CASSPLTGLYHEQYF. The CDR3 bases that were read are TGTGCCAGCAGCCCGCTGACGGGACTTTACCACGAG.

This clone showed up many times. The DNA read from the CDR3 is TGTGCCAGTAGTATCACAGGGGGGCAAGAGACC. Protein sequence: CASSITGGQET. Given in full, the CDR3 is CASSITGGQETQYF. This chain joins TRBV19 and TRBJ2-5, with 8 nucleotides matching TRBD1. The read ends 3 residues early relative to the CDR3; the germline J gene fills the gap. Germline assignment: CDR1 LNHDA and CDR2 SQIVND (reference sequence). The ends lost 3 bases at V and 2 bases at J; junction bases unmatched: 2. The CDR3 runs 14 residues.

This clone was observed many times. The CDR3 DNA, read in part, is TGCAGCGTTGAAGGGCGAGTAGCGGGGGGTCCCTACAATGAG. Translating it yields CSVEGRVAGGPYNE. The whole CDR3 sequence is CSVEGRVAGGPYNEQFF. This chain uses TRBV29-1 with TRBJ2-1, with 10 bases aligning to TRBD2. The CDR3 end lies 3 residues beyond the end of the read and is filled in from the germline J gene. The CDR3 is made up of 17 amino acids. CDR1 SQVTM and CDR2 ANQGSEA come from the germline V gene. The trim removed 1 base at V and 2 bases at J, leaving 8 bases unmatched.

This clone was detected many times. The read ends 3 residues before the CDR3 terminus; that terminus is restored from the germline J gene. The J gene is TRBJ1-3, the V gene TRBV14; 10 bases fit TRBD1. This CDR3 region has 13 residues. Germline V gives CDR1 SGHDN, CDR2 FVKESK. CDR3 residues: CASSPNPGQGIYF. Incomplete CDR3 DNA: TGTGCCAGCAGCCCTAACCCGGGACAGGGG.

This clone came up a few times. The CDR3 end lies 3 residues beyond the end of the read and is filled in from the germline J gene. The J gene is TRBJ1-6, the V gene TRBV7-3; 10 nucleotides line up with TRBD1. The CDR3 extends over 16 amino acids. With V trimmed by 5 bases and J by 9 bases, 10 bases remained unmatched. Germline CDR1 SGHTA, CDR2 FQGTGA. CDR3 residues: CASSPTGDRGVSPLHF. The DNA read from the CDR3 is TGTGCCAGCAGCCCCACAGGGGACAGGGGCGTTTCACCC.

In its sample, this clone was seen many times. CDR3 sequence: CASSLRDSYGYTF. CDR3 bases read: TGTGCCAGCAGCCTCCGGGACAGCTATGGC. V gene TRBV7-8 combines with J gene TRBJ1-2, with 7 nucleotides matching TRBD1. Read coverage stops 3 residues before the CDR3 terminus; the germline J gene supplies the remainder. This CDR3 is 13 amino acids long. The V gene's germline CDR1 is SGHVS and CDR2 FQNEAQ. Trimming removed 5 bases from V and 4 bases from J; junction bases left unmatched: 4.

Remarks on this clone: The read gets to within 3 residues of the CDR3 end, and the germline J gene fills in the rest. The gene calls are TRBV7-9 and TRBJ1-6; D is possibly TRBD1 (6 bases). This CDR3 is built from 15 residues. Trimming left V 7 bases short and J 7 bases short, with 17 bases between. Germline V CDR1 and CDR2: SEHNR, FQNEAQ (reference sequence). The CDR3 DNA, read in part, is TGTGCCAGCAACCTAACAGGGAATGCGAATTCACCC. Translation: CASNLTGNANSP. The whole CDR3 sequence is CASNLTGNANSPLHF.

This clone was picked up many times. The CDR3 end is not reached by the read, which stops 3 residues before it; the germline J gene fills it in. This chain connects TRBV5-1 to TRBJ1-1; 11 bases are shared with TRBD1. CDR3 length equals 14 residues. The germline V gene has CDR1 SGHRS and CDR2 YFSETQ. The CDR3 loop reads CASSPGTGGQEAFF. The sequenced CDR3 bases are TGCGCCAGCAGCCCCGGGACAGGGGGACAAGAA.

This clone was counted between two and nine times. The CDR3 end is not reached by the read, which stops 3 residues before it; the germline J gene fills it in. Additional DNA sequences in this sample encode the identical CDR3. V gene TRBV20-1 combines with J gene TRBJ1-1; D is possibly TRBD1 (6 bases). V was cut by 4 bases and J by 2 bases, with 11 bases left in between. This CDR3 has 13 residues. The V gene's germline CDR1 is DFQATT and CDR2 SNEGSKA (reference sequence). The CDR3 DNA, read in part, is TGCAGTGCTAAGGACAGATTAAACACTGAA. This sequence encodes CSAKDRLNTE. From start to end, the CDR3 is CSAKDRLNTEAFF.

In regard to this clone: Read data end 3 residues before the CDR3 end; the end is taken from the germline J gene. J is TRBJ1-6 and V is TRBV7-9, with TRBD1 matching over 7 bases. V shed 0 bases and J 8 bases; nucleotides not matched to a gene: 4. This CDR3 has 15 amino acids. Germline CDR1 reads SEHNR; CDR2 reads FQNEAQ (reference sequence). The CDR3 is CASSLAVTGDSPLHF. The DNA read from the CDR3 is TGTGCCAGCAGCTTAGCGGTTACAGGGGATTCACCC.

This clone was seen a handful of times. The read comes to an end 3 residues before the CDR3 does, leaving the germline J gene to fill in the end. This chain joins TRBV23-1 and TRBJ2-1; D is undetermined. TRBV23-1 counts as an open reading frame of uncertain function. The CDR3 spans 13 residues. Trimming removed 3 bases at V and 3 bases at J, with 6 bases between. CDR3: CASSHPDYNEQFF. Incomplete CDR3 DNA: TGCGCCAGCAGTCACCCAGACTACAATGAG.

This clone has at least ten counts. CDR3 region: CASTRLAGNNEQFF. Partial CDR3 DNA: TGTGCCAGCACACGACTAGCGGGAAACAATGAG. The V gene is TRBV5-6, the J gene TRBJ2-1; 11 nucleotides line up with TRBD2. The CDR3 end falls 3 residues outside the read, so it is completed with the germline J gene. This CDR3 is built from 14 residues. V was clipped by 6 bases and J by 5 bases; unmatched bases: 4. The germline V gene has CDR1 SGHDT and CDR2 YYEEEE.